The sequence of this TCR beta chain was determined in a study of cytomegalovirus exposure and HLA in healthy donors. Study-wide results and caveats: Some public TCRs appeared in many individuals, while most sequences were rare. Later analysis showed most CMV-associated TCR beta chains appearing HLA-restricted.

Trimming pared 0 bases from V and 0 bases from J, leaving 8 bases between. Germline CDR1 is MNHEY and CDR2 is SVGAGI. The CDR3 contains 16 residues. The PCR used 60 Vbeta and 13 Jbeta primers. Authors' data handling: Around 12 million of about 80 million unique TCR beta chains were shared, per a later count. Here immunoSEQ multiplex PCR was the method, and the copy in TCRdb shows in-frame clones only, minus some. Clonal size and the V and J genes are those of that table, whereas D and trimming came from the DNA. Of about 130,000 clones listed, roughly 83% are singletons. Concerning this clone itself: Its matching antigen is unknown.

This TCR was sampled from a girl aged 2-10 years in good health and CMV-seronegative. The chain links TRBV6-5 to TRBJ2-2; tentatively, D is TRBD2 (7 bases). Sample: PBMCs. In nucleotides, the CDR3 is TGTGCCAGCAGTTACTCGCGGGGGCCGAACACCGGGGAGCTGTTTTTT. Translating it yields CASSYSRGPNTGELFF.